Included here is one T cell receptor (beta chain) sequence, with context. Method: immunoSEQ multiplex PCR; TCRdb's copy keeps in-frame clones and lacks some. The sample shows approximately 250,000 clones, nearly 85% of them seen only once. This sample stems from a study of blood T cell repertoires in COVID-19. Study-level background: Sources were T cells, B-cell-depleted T cells, or PBMCs; the material itself was cDNA or gDNA.

The V segment lost 2 bases and the J segment 1 base; nucleotides outside the gene matches: 5. In germline, CDR1 is LGHNA, CDR2 YNFKEQ. This CDR3 is built from 15 residues. Sequences were obtained from peripheral blood. The gene calls are TRBV4-2 and TRBJ2-7; 7 positions match TRBD2. The TCR sequence derives from a human donor in a cohort sampled during active COVID-19. The CDR3 loop reads CASSQPTSKSYEQYF. For the CDR3, the DNA is TGTGCCAGCAGCCAACCGACTAGCAAGTCCTACGAGCAGTACTTC.